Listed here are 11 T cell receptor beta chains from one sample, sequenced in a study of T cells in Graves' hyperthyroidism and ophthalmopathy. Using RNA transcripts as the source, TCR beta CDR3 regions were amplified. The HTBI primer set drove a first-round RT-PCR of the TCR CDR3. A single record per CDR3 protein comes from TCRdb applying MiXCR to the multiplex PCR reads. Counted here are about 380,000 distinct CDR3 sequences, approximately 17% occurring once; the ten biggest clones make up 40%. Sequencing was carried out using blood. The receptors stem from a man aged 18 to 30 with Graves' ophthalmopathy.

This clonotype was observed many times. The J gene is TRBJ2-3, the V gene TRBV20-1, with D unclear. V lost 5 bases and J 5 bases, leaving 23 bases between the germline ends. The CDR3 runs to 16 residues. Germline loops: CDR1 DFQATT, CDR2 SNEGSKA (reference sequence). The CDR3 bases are TGCAGTGCTCTCCCCCTAGAAGGCTCTAGGAGAGATACGCAGTATTTT. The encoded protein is CSALPLEGSRRDTQYF.

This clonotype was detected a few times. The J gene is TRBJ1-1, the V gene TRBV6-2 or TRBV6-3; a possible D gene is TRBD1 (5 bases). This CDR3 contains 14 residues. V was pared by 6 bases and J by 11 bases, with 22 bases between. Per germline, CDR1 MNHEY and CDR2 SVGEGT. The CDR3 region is CASSPLPGGMNAFF. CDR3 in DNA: TGTGCCAGCAGCCCTCTCCCGGGGGGAATGAATGCTTTCTTT.

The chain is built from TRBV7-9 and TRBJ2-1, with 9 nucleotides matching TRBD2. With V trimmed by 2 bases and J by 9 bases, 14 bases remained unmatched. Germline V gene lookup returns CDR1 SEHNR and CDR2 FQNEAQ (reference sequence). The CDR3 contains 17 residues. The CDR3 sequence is CASSLRSDSGGRGEQFF. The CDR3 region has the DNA TGTGCCAGCAGCTTACGTTCGGACAGCGGGGGGCGGGGTGAGCAGTTCTTC. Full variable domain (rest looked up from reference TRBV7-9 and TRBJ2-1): DTGVSQNPRHKITKRGQNVTFRCDPISEHNRLYWYRQTLGQGPEFLTYFQNEAQLEKSRLLSDRFSAERPKGSFSTLEIQRTEQGDSAMYLCASSLRSDSGGRGEQFFGPGTRLTVL.

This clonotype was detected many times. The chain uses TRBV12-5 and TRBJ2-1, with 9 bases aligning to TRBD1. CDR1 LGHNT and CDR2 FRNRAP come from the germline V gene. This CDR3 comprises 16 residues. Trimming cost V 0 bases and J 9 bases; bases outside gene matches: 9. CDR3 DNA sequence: TGTGCTAGTGGTTTGGTACTAGGACAGGGGAACCCTGAGCAGTTCTTC. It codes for CASGLVLGQGNPEQFF.

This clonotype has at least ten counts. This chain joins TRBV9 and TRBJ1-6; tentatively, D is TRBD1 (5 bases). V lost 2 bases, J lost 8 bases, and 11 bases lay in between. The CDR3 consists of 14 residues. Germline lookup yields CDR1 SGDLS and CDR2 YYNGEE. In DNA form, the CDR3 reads TGTGCCAGCAGCGTCGACAGTTTTGATTCACCCCTCCACTTT. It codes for CASSVDSFDSPLHF. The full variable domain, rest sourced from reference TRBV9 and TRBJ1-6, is DSGVTQTPKHLITATGQRVTLRCSPRSGDLSVYWYQQSLDQGLQFLIQYYNGEERAKGNILERFSAQQFPDLHSELNLSSLELGDSALYFCASSVDSFDSPLHFGNGTRLTVT.

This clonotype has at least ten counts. CDR3 in DNA: TGTGCCAGCAGTGAAGACCGGGGCGATTCACCCCTCCACTTT. Amino acids: CASSEDRGDSPLHF. The V call is TRBV2, the J call TRBJ1-6; TRBD1 is a possible D gene (5 bases). Germline V gene sequence: CDR1 SNHLY, CDR2 FYNNEI. This CDR3 contains 14 residues. Trimming removed 1 base from V and 8 bases from J, with 9 bases in between.

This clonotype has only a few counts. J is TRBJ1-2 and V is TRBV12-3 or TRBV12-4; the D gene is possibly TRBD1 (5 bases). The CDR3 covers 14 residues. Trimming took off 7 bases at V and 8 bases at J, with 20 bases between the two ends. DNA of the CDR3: TGTGCCAGCACCTCTACGGGGCCGGAGGGGGGCTACACCTTC. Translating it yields CASTSTGPEGGYTF.

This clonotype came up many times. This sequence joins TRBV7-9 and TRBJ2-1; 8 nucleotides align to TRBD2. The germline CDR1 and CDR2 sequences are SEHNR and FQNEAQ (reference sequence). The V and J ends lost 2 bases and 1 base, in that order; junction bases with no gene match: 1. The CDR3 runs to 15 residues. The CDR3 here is CASSLTGGSYNEQFF. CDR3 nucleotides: TGTGCCAGCAGCTTAACGGGGGGGTCCTACAATGAGCAGTTCTTC.

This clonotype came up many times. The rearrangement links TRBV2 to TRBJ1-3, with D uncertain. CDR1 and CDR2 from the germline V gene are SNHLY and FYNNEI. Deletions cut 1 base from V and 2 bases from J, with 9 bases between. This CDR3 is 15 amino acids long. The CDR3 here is CASSEVGPPGNTIYF. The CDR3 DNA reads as TGTGCCAGCAGTGAAGTAGGCCCCCCTGGAAACACCATATATTTT.

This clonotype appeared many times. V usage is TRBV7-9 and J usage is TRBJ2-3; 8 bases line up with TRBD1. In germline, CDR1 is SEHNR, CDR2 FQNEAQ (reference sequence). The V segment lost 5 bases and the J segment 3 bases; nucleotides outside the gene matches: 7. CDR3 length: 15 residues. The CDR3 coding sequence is TGTGCCAGCAGCGCGACAGGGGTTCGGACAGATACGCAGTATTTT. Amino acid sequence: CASSATGVRTDTQYF.

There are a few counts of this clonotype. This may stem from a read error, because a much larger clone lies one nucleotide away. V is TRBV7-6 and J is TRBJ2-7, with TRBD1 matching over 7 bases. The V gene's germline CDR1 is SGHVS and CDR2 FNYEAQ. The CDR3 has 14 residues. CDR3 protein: CASSLGQGTYEQHF. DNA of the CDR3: TGTGCCAGCAGCTTAGGACAGGGAACCTACGAGCAGCACTTC.